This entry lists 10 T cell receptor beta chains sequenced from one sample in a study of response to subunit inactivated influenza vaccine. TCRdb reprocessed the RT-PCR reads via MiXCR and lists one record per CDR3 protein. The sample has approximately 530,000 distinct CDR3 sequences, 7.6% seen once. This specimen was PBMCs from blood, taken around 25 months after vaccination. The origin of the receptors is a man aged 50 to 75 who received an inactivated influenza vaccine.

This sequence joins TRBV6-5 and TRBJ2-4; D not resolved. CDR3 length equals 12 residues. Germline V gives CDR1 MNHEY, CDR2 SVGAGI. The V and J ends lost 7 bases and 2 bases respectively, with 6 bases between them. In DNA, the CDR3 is TGTGCCAGCAAGGGAACCAAAAACATTCAGTACTTC. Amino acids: CASKGTKNIQYF.

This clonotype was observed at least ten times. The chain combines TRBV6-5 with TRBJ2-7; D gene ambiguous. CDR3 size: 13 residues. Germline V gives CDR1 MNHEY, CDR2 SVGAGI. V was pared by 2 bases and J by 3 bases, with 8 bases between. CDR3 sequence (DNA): TGTGCCAGCAGTTACCGAACACGCTACGAGCAGTACTTC. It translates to CASSYRTRYEQYF.

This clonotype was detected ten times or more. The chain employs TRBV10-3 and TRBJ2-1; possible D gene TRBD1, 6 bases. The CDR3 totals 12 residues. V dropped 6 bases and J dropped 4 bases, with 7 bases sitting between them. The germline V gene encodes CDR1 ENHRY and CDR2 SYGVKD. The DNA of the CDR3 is TGTGCCATCAGCGGACAGTACAATGAGCAGTTCTTC. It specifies CAISGQYNEQFF.

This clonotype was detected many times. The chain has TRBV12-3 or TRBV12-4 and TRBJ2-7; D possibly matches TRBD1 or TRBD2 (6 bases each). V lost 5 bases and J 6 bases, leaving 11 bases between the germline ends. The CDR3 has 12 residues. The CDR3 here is CASSRTAGEQYF. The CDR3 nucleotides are TGTGCCAGCAGTCGGACAGCGGGCGAGCAGTACTTC.

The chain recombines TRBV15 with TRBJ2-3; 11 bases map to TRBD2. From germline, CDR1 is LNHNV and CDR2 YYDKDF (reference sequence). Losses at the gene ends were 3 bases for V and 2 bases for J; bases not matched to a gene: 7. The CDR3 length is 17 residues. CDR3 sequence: CATSSGVSGRATDTQYF. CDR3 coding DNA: TGTGCCACCAGCAGTGGGGTTAGCGGGAGGGCCACAGATACGCAGTATTTT.

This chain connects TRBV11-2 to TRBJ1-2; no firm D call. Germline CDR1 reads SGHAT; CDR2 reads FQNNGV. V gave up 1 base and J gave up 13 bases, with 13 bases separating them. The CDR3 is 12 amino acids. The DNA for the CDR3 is TGTGCCAGCAGCTTAGCTGACTGGGCGTCCACCTTC. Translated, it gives CASSLADWASTF.

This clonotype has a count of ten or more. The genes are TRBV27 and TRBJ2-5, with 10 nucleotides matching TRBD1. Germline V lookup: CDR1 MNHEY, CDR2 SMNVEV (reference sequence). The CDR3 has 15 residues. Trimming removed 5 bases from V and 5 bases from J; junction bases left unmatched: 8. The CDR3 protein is CASSPPDRGPETQYF. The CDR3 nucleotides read TGTGCCAGCAGTCCCCCCGACAGGGGGCCGGAGACCCAGTACTTC.

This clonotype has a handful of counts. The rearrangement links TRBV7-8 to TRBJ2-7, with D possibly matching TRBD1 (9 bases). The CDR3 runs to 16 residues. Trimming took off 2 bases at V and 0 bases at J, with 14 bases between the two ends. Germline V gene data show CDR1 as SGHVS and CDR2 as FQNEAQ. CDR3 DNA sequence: TGTGCCAGCAGCTTAATAGCGGGACAGGGCTCCTACGAGCAGTACTTC. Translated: CASSLIAGQGSYEQYF.

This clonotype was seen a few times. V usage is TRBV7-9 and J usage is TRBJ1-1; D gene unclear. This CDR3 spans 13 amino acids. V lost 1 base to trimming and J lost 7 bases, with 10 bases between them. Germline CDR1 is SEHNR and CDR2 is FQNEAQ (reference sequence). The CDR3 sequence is CASSLDPYGEAFF. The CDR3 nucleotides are TGTGCCAGCAGCTTAGACCCCTATGGTGAAGCTTTCTTT.

The CDR3 DNA sequence: TGCGCCAGCAGCTTGGCCGTGGGGAATAGGGAAGAGACCCAGTACTTC. It translates to CASSLAVGNREETQYF. This chain joins TRBV5-1 and TRBJ2-5; D uncertain. The germline V gene encodes CDR1 SGHRS and CDR2 YFSETQ. Trimming took off 0 bases at V and 3 bases at J, with 15 bases between the two ends. The CDR3 length is 16 residues.